This record covers a single T cell receptor beta chain. What it recognizes is unknown. This CDR3 comprises 15 residues. Trimming left V 2 bases short and J 0 bases short, with 10 bases between. Germline V gene data show CDR1 as SGHTA and CDR2 as FQGNSA. This entry belongs to a study of cytomegalovirus exposure and HLA in healthy donors. Turning to the study itself: Early released data had about 80 million unique TCRs, all coming from HLA-typed donors. General study findings and limits: The investigators catalogued 150 to 200 TCR beta chains as cytomegalovirus-associated. In a later analysis, an Asian-associated ancestry cluster reportedly showed fewer N-insertions than the roughly 730-donor mean.

When sampled, the donors appeared nominally healthy, though they likely had unrecorded immune exposures. The PCR ran on 60 Vbeta and 13 Jbeta primers. The data were produced by immunoSEQ multiplex PCR, yet TCRdb's version contains in-frame clones alone and is incomplete. The table lists about 150,000 clones, 70% of them singletons. This chain connects TRBV7-2 to TRBJ2-5, with a possible D match to TRBD1 (6 bases). The specimen sequenced was PBMCs. The TCR sequence derives from a woman in her sixties in good health and CMV-seropositive. This CDR3 is CASSLTGMNQETQYF. DNA for the CDR3: TGTGCCAGCAGCTTAACAGGGATGAACCAAGAGACCCAGTACTTC. Together with reference TRBV7-2 and TRBJ2-5, the CDR3 gives the full variable domain: GAGVSQSPSNKVTEKGKDVELRCDPISGHTALYWYRQSLGQGLEFLIYFQGNSAPDKSGLPSDRFSAERTGGSVSTLTIQRTQQEDSAVYLCASSLTGMNQETQYFGPGTRLLVL.